This T cell receptor beta chain was profiled in a study of blood T cell repertoires in COVID-19. On the study more broadly: The United States, Italy and Spain provided the acute and convalescent COVID-19 samples. Nucleic acid was either cDNA or gDNA, and it came from T cells, B-cell-depleted T cells, or PBMCs.

A single count supports this clone. Source study methods: Reference gene primer amplification gave estimated nucleated cell counts. Method: immunoSEQ multiplex PCR; TCRdb's copy keeps in-frame clones and lacks some. V, J and clone size were drawn from that table, and D and trimming were deduced from the DNA. Here the sample spans 150,000 to 200,000 clones, 70% to 85% being singletons. CDR3 length: 14 amino acids. V trimming: 1 base; J trimming: 3 bases; junction bases outside the gene matches: 2. Germline CDR1 is SGHNT and CDR2 is YYREEE (reference sequence). The specimen was peripheral blood. The V call is TRBV5-4, the J call TRBJ1-1; 8 bases are a match to TRBD1. The TCR was taken from a woman at least 80 years old with acute or convalescent COVID-19. The CDR3 here is CASSLMTGDTEAFF. CDR3 sequence (DNA): TGTGCCAGCAGCTTGATGACAGGGGACACTGAAGCTTTCTTT.